Given below is one T cell receptor beta chain in context. Sequencing templates came from extracted RNA that was reverse transcribed into cDNA. Sequencing was performed with immunoSEQ multiplex PCR; in TCRdb, only in-frame clones are kept and a portion is missing. The table shows around 290,000 clones, with 55% to 75% occurring only once. The entry originates in a study of CD8+ T cells in alopecia areata. Stated treatment: oral pan-JAK inhibitor, 5-10 mg twice daily. Germline CDR1 is SQVTM and CDR2 is ANQGSEA. The CDR3 is 12 residues long. V was clipped by 8 bases and J by 10 bases; unmatched bases: 8. The chain carries TRBV29-1 and TRBJ2-1, with 10 bases matching TRBD1. Sequenced material: CD4+ T cells sorted from blood, taken at week 24, from a patient treated with tofacitinib. The TCR comes from a human donor with alopecia areata. CDR3 nucleotide sequence: TGCAGCTTCCGGACAGGGGGTCAGGAGCAGTTCTTC. Amino acid sequence: CSFRTGGQEQFF.